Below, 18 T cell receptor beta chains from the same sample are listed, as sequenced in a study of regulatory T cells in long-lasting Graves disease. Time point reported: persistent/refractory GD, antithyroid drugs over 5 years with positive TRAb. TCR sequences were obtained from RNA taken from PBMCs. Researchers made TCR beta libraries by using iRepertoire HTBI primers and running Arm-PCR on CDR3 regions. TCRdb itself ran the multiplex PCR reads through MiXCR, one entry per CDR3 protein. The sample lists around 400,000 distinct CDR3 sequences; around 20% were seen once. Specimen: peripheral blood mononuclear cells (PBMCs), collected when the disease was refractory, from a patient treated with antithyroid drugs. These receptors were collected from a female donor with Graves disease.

DNA for the CDR3: TGCGCCAGCAGCTTGGTTCCGACGTACCAAGAGACCCAGTACTTC. Its protein is CASSLVPTYQETQYF. The chain is built from TRBV5-1 and TRBJ2-5; no clear D. The CDR3 spans 15 residues. From germline, CDR1 is SGHRS and CDR2 YFSETQ. V was clipped by 0 bases and J by 0 bases, with 9 bases between them.

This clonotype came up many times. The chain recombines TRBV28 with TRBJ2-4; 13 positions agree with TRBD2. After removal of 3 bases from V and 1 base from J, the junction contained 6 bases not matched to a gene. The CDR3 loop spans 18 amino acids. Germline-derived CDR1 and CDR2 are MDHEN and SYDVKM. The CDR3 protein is CASSFTSGRAAAKNIQYF. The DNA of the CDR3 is TGTGCCAGCAGTTTTACTAGCGGGAGGGCGGCGGCCAAAAACATTCAGTACTTC.

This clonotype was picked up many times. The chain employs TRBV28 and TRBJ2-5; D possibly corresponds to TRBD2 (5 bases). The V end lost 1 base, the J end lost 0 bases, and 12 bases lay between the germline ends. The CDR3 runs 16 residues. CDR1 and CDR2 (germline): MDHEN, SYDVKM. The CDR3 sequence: CASSLSYGVHQETQYF. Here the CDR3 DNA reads TGTGCCAGCAGTTTATCGTACGGGGTGCACCAAGAGACCCAGTACTTC. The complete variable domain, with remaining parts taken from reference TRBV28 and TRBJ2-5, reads DVKVTQSSRYLVKRTGEKVFLECVQDMDHENMFWYRQDPGLGLRLIYFSYDVKMKEKGDIPEGYSVSREKKERFSLILESASTNQTSMYLCASSLSYGVHQETQYFGPGTRLLVL.

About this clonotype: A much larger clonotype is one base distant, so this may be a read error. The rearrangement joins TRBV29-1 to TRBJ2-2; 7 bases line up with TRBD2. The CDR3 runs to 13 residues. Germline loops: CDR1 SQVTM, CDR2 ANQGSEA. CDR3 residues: CSASGISTGELLF. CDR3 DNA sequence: TGCAGCGCCAGCGGGATAAGCACCGGGGAGCTGCTTTTT.

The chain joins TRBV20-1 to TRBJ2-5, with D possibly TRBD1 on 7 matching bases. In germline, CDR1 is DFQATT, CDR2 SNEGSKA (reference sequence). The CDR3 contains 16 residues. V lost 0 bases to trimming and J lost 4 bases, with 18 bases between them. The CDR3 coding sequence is TGCAGTGCTAGAGATCTGCCAGGGGGGCATGTAGAGACCCAGTACTTC. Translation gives CSARDLPGGHVETQYF.

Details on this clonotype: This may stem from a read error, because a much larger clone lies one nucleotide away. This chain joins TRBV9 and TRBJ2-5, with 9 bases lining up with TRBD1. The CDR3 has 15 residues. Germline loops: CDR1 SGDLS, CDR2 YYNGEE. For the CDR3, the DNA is TGTGCCGGCAGCACGGGACAGGGCCACATGGAGACCCAGTACTTC. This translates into CAGSTGQGHMETQYF.

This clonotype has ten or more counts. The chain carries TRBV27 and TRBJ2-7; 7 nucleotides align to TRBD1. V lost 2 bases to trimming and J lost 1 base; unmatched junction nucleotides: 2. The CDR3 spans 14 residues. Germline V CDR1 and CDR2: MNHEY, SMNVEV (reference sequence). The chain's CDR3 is CASSLGTESYEQYF. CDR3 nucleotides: TGTGCCAGCAGTTTAGGGACAGAATCCTACGAGCAGTACTTC.

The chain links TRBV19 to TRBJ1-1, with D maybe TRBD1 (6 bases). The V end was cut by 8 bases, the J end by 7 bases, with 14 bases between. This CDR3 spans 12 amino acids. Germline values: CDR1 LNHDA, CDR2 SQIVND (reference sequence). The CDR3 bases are TGTGCCAGTGGTACAGGGCTACGTGAAGCTTTCTTT. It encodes CASGTGLREAFF.

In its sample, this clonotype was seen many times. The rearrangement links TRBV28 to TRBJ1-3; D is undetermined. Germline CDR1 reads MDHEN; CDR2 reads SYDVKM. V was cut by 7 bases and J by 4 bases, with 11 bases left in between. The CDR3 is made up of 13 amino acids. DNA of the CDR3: TGTGCCAGCACCGTTGGAGGGGGAAACACCATATATTTT. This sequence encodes CASTVGGGNTIYF.

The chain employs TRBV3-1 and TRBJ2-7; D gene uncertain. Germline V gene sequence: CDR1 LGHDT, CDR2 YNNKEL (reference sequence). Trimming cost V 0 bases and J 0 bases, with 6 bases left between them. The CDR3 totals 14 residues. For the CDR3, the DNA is TGTGCCAGCAGCCAAGATCAGAGCTCCTACGAGCAGTACTTC. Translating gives CASSQDQSSYEQYF.

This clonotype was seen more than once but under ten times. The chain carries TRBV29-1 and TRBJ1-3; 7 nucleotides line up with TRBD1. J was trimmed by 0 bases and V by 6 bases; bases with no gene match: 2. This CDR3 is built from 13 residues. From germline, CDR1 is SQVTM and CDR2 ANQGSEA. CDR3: CSVGQTSGNTIYF. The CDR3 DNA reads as TGCAGCGTGGGACAGACCTCTGGAAACACCATATATTTT.

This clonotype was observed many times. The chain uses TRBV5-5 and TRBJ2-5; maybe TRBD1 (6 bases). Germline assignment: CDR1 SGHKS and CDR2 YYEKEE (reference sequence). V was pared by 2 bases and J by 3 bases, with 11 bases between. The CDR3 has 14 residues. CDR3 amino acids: CASSFSRTEETQYF. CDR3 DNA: TGTGCCAGCAGCTTCAGCAGGACAGAAGAGACCCAGTACTTC.

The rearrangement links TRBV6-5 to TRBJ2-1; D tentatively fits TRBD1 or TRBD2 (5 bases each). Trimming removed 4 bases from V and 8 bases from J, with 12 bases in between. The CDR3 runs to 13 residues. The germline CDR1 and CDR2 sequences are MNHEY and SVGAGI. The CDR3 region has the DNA TGTGCCAGCAGTTTAATGGGGGAGCATGAGCAGTTCTTC. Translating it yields CASSLMGEHEQFF.

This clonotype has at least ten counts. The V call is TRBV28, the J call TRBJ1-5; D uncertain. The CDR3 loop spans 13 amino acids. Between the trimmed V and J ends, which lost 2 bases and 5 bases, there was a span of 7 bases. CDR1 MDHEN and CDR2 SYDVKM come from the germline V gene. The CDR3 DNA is TGTGCCAGCAGTTTAGAGATCGATCAGCCCCAGCATTTT. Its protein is CASSLEIDQPQHF.

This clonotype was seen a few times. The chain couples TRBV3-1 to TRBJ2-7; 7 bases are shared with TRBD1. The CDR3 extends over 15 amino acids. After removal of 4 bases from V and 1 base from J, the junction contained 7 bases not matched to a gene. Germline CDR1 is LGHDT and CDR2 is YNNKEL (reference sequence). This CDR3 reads CASSLPGQSSYEQYF. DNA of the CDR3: TGTGCCAGCAGCCTACCGGGACAGAGTTCCTACGAGCAGTACTTC.

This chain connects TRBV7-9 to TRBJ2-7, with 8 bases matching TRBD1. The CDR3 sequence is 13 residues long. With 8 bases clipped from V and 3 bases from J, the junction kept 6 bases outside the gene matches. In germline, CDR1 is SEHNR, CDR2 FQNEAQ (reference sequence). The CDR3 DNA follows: TGTGCCAGCGACAGGGGAGAGAGCTACGAGCAGTACTTC. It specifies CASDRGESYEQYF.

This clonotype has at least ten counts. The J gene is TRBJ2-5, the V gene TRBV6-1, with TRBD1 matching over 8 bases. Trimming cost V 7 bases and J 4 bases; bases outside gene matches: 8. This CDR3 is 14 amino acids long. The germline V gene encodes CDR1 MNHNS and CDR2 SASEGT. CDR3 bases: TGTGCCAGCACGTCGACAGGGGATCGAGAGACCCAGTACTTC. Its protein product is CASTSTGDRETQYF.

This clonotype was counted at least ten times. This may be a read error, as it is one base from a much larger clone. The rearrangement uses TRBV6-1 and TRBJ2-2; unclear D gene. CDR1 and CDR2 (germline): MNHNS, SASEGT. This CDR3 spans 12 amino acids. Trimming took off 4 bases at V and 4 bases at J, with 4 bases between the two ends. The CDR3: CASSVLTGELFF. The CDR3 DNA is TGTGCCAGCAGTGTCCTCACCGGGGAGCTGTTTTTT.